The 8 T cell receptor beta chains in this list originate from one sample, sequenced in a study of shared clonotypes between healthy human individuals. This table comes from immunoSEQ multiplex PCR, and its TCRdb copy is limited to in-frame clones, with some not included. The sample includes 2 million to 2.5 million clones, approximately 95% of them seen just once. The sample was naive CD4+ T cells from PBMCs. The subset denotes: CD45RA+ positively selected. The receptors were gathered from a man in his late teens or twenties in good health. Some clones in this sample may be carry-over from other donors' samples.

The CDR3 DNA is TGTGCCAGCAGTTGGGGGACTAGCGGGGCGCACGAGCAGTACTTC. Translation: CASSWGTSGAHEQYF. This sequence joins TRBV28 and TRBJ2-7; 13 bases fit TRBD2. CDR3 length: 15 amino acids. Germline V gene lookup returns CDR1 MDHEN and CDR2 SYDVKM. J lost 5 bases, V lost 4 bases, and 5 bases had no gene match.

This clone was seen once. The CDR3 nucleotides are TGCGCCAGCAGCTTGAATTCGGGAAACTATGGCTACACCTTC. Translation: CASSLNSGNYGYTF. The V gene is TRBV5-1, the J gene TRBJ1-2; D is undetermined. This CDR3 is built from 14 residues. Germline values: CDR1 SGHRS, CDR2 YFSETQ. Trimming cost V 1 base and J 2 bases, with 9 bases left between them. The full variable domain, its missing parts supplied by reference TRBV5-1 and TRBJ1-2, is KAGVTQTPRYLIKTRGQQVTLSCSPISGHRSVSWYQQTPGQGLQFLFEYFSETQRNKGNFPGRFSGRQFSNSRSEMNVSTLELGDSALYLCASSLNSGNYGYTFGSGTRLTVV.

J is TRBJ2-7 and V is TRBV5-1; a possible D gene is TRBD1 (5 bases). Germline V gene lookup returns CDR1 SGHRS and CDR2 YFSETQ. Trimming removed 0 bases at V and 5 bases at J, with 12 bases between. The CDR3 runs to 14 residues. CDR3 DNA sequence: TGCGCCAGCAGCTTGGGCGCAGGGTCCGACGAGCAGTACTTC. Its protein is CASSLGAGSDEQYF.

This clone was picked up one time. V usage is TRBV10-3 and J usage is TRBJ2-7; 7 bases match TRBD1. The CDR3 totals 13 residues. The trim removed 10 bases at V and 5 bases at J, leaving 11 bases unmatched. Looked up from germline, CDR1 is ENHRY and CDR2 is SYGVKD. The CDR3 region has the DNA TGTGCCACCTGGGACAGATCCTCGAACGAGCAGTACTTC. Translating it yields CATWDRSSNEQYF.

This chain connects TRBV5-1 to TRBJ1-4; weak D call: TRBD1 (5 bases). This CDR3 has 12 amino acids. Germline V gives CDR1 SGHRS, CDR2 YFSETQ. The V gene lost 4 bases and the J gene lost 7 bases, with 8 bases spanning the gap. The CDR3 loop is CASSGGGEKLFF. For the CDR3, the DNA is TGCGCCAGCAGCGGTGGGGGTGAAAAACTGTTTTTT.

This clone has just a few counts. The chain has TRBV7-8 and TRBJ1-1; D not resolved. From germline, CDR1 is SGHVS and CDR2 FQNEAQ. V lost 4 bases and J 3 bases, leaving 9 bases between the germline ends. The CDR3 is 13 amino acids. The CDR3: CASSSLGHTEAFF. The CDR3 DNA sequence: TGTGCCAGCAGCTCCCTAGGGCACACTGAAGCTTTCTTT.

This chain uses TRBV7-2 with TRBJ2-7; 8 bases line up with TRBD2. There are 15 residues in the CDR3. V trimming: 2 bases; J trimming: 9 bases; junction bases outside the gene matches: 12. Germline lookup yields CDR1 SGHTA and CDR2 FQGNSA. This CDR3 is CASSLNPGGPSVQYF. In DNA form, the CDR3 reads TGTGCCAGCAGCTTAAATCCGGGAGGGCCGTCGGTGCAGTACTTC. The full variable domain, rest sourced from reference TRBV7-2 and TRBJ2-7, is GAGVSQSPSNKVTEKGKDVELRCDPISGHTALYWYRQSLGQGLEFLIYFQGNSAPDKSGLPSDRFSAERTGGSVSTLTIQRTQQEDSAVYLCASSLNPGGPSVQYFGPGTRLTVT.

The CDR3 DNA reads TGTGCCAGCAGCGCCCCGGGACAGGGGGCCCCCGGGGAGCTGTTTTTT. Translating gives CASSAPGQGAPGELFF. The gene calls are TRBV9 and TRBJ2-2; 12 positions agree with TRBD1. The CDR3 has 16 residues. With 3 bases clipped from V and 6 bases from J, the junction kept 6 bases outside the gene matches. Per germline, CDR1 SGDLS and CDR2 YYNGEE.